This TCR beta chain was captured by sequencing in a study of blood T cell repertoires in COVID-19. As for the study in general: The United States, Italy and Spain provided the acute and convalescent COVID-19 samples. PBMCs, B-cell-depleted T cells, or T cells were the source of the cDNA or gDNA that made up the material.

The protocol was immunoSEQ multiplex PCR, while the TCRdb copy is restricted to in-frame clones and leaves out a portion. This table holds a few hundred thousand clones, about 86% found once. There are 15 residues in the CDR3. Trimming took 5 bases from V and 7 from J, leaving 18 bases between them. The V gene's germline CDR1 is MGHRA and CDR2 YSYEKL. Participants were aged roughly 18 to 89 years, lived in about 26 US areas, and enrolled virtually. Donors of Cohort 3 who recovered were those that had two negative PCRs, clearance, or symptom resolution. The receptor's source is a man aged 45-65 years who had recovered from COVID-19. The chain has TRBV4-1 and TRBJ2-1, with D possibly being TRBD1 (6 bases). The specimen sequenced was PBMCs or T cells enriched from blood (not recorded which). CDR3 bases: TGCGCCAGCAGCGAAAATACAGGGTTTGGGAATGAGCAGTTCTTC. Encoded protein: CASSENTGFGNEQFF.